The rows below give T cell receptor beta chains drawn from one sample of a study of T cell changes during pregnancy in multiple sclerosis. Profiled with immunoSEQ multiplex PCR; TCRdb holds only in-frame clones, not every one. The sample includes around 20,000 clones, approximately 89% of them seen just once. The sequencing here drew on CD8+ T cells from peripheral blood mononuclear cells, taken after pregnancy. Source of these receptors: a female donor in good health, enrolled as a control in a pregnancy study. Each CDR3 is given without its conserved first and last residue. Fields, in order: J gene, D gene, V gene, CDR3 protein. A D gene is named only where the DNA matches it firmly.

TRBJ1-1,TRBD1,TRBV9,ASSVVAGGVNTEAF
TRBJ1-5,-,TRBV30,AWSSGVGDQPQH
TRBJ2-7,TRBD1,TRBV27,ASSRDRGTYEQY
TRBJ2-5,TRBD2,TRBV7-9,ASSLFASGGASFQETQY
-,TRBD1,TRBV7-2,ASSFDRGGNEQY
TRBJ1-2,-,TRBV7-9,ASSLYTGGGYT
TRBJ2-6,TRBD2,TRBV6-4,ASSGGDTYSGANVLT
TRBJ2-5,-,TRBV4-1,ASSQGSGYQETQY
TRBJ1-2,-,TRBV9,ASSVGGLTDYT
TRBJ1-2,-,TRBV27,ASSFSGPNYGYT
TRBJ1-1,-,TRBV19,ASSIKPGIPEAF
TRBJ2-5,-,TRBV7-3,ASSLRGLQETQY
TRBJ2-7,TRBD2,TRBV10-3,AISESGGGTYEQY
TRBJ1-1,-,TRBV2,ASSPTGNTEAF
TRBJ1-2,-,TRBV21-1,ASSNLGDYGYT
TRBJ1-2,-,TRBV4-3,ASSQDREEGYT
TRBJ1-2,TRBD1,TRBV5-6,ASSPGQGVFGYT
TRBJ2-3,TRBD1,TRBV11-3,ASSLELTGGRTDTQY